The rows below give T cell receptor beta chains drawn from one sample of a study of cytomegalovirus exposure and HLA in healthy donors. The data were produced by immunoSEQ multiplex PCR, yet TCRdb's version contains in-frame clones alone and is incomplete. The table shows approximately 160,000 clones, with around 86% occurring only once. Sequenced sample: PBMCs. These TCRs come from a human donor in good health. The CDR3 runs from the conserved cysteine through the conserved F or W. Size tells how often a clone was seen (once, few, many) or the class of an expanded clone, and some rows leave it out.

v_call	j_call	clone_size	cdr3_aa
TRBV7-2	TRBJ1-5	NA	CASSPTQGNQPQHF
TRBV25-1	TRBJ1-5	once	CASRGTGGVNQPQHF
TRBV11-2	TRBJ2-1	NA	CASSRGGTRYNEQFF
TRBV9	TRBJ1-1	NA	CASSGVPGQGFGGTEAFF
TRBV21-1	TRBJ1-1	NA	CASSKALSRARDTEAFF
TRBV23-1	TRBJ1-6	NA	CASSHQGSCRNSPLHF
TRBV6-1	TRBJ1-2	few	CASSPSGDGYTF
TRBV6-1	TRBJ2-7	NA	CASSAGEQYF
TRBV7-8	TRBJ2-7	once	CASSIARTIYEQYF
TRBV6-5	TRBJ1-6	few	CASSNYEYNSPLHF
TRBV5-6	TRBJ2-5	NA	CASSLASRETQYF
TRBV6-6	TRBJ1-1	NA	CASSFTGTVNTEAFF
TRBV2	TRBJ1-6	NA	CASGRERSYNSPLHF
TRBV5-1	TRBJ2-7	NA	CASSRASGGQGEQYF
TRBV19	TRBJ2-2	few	CASSLGIDRVGGELFF
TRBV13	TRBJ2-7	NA	CASSPGLAGAYEQYF
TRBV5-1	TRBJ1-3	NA	CASSLVAGVGNTIYF
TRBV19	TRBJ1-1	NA	CASSIDIGMEGINTEAFF
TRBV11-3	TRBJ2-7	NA	CASSDRDRGSYEQYF
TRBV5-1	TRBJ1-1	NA	CASSTDMNTEAFF
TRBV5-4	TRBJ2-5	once	CASTPGLAGGQETQYF
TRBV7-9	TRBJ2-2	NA	CASTLVLQGTGELFF
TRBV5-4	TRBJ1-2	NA	CASSFEYNYGYTF
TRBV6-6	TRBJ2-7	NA	CASSYSGLGGYEQYF
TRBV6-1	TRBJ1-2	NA	CASSVDRGDGYTF
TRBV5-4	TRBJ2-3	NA	CASSLMSGGPDTQYF
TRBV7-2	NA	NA	CASSIDRYEQYF
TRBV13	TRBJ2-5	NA	CASSVRTGVGETQYF
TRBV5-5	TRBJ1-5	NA	CASSFGRDRGNQPQHF
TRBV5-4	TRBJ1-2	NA	CASSPRAGGYGYTF
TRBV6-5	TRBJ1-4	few	CASSYRGFNEKLFF
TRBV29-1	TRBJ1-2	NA	CSSTGGGYGYTF
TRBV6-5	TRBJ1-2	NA	CASTRTGTWGGYTF
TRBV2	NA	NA	CASLMRQLSSYEQYF
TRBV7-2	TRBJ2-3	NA	CASSSGLAVDTQYF
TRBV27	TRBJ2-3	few	CASSMRGRPDTQYF
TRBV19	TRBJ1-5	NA	CASSIVRDSNQPQHF
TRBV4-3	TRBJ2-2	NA	CASSQGELAGELFF
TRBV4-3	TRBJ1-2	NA	CASSQEVWGGFYGYTF
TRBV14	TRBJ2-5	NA	CASSLLAGQETQYF
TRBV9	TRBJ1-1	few	CASSVAIQGENTEAFF
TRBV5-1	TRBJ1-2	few	CASSLTANYGYTF
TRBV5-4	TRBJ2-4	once	CASSGGGGTSDIQYF
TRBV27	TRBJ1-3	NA	CASSGGQNLGNTIYF
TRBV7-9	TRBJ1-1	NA	CASSPTGTGFKAFF
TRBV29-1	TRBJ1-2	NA	CTAQGIYGYTF
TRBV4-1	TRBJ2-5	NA	CASSQGPRRGGLETQYF
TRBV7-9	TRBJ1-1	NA	CASSLASLGENTEAFF
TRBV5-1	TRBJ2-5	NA	CASSLLVAGGQETQYF
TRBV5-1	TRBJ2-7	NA	CASSFEGDDYEQYF
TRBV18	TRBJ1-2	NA	CASSPGQDYGYTF
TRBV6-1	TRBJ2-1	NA	CAGSVTGGQQFF
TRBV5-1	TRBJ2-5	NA	CASSLYETQYF